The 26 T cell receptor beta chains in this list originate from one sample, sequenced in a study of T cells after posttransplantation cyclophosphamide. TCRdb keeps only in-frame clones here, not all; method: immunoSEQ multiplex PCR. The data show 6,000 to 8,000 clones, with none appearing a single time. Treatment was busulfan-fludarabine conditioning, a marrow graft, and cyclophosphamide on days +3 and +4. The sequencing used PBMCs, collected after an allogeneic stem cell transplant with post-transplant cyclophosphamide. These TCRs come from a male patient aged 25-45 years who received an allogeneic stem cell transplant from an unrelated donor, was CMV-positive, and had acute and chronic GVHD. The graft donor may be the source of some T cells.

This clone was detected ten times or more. The CDR3 DNA is TGTGCCAGCCTTCTTTCCCCGGTCGGGGGGACTGAGCAGTTCTTC. Translating gives CASLLSPVGGTEQFF. J is TRBJ2-1 and V is TRBV5-5; 7 bases align to TRBD2. V trimming: 7 bases; J trimming: 9 bases; junction bases outside the gene matches: 16. This CDR3 comprises 15 residues. CDR1 and CDR2 (germline): SGHKS, YYEKEE (reference sequence).

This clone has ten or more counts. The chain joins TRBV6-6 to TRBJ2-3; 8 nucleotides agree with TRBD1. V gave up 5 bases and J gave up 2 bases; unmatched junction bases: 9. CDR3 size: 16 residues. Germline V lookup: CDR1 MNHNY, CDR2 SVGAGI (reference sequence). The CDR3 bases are TGTGCCAGCAGTCACAAACAGGGGGACCTCACAGATACGCAGTATTTT. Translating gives CASSHKQGDLTDTQYF.

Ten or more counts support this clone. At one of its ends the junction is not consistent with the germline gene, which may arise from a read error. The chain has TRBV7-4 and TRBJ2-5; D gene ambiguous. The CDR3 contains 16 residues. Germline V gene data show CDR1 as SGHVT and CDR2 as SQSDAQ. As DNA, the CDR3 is TGTGCCAGAAGCTTAACTTGTCGTCTTTTCCAAGAGACCCAGTACTTC. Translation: CARSLTCRLFQETQYF.

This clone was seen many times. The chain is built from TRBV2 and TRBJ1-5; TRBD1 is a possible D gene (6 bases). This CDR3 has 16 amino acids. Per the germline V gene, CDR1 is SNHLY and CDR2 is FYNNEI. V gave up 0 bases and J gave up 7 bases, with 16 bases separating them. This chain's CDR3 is CASSEALPGVGQPQHF. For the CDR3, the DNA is TGTGCCAGCAGTGAAGCGTTGCCAGGGGTGGGGCAGCCCCAGCATTTT.

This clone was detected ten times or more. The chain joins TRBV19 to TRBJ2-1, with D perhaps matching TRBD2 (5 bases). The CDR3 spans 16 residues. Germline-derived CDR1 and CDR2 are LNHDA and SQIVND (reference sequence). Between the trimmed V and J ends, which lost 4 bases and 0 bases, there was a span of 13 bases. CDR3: CASSNLTRRSYNEQFF. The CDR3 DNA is TGTGCCAGTAGTAACTTAACTAGACGCTCCTACAATGAGCAGTTCTTC.

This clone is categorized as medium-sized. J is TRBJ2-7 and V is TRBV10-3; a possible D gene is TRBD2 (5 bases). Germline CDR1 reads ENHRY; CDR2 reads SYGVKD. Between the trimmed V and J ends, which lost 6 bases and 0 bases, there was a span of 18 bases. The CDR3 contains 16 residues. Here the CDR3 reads CAIRDGMSGSSYEQYF. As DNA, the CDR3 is TGTGCCATCAGGGATGGCATGAGCGGCAGCTCCTACGAGCAGTACTTC.

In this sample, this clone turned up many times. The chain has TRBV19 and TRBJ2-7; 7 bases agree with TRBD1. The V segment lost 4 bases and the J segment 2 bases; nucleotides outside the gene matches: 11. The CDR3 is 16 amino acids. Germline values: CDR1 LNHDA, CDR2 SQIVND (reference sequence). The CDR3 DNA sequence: TGTGCCAGTAGTAGGGGCCCGGGACAGACAGCCTACGAGCAGTACTTC. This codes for CASSRGPGQTAYEQYF.

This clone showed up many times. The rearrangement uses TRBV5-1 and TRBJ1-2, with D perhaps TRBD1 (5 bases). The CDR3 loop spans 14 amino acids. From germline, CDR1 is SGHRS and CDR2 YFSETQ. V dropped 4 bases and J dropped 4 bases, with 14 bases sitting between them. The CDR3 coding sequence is TGCGCCAGCAGCCCGAGGTACGACAGCTATGGCTACACCTTC. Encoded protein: CASSPRYDSYGYTF. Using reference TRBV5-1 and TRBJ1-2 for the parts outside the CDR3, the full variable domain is KAGVTQTPRYLIKTRGQQVTLSCSPISGHRSVSWYQQTPGQGLQFLFEYFSETQRNKGNFPGRFSGRQFSNSRSEMNVSTLELGDSALYLCASSPRYDSYGYTFGSGTRLTVV.

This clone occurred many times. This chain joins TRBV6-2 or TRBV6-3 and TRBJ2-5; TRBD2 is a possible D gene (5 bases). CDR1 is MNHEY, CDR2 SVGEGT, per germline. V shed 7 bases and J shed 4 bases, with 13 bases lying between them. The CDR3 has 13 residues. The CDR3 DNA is TGTGCCAGCATCCGGGGTTTCGGAGAGACCCAGTACTTC. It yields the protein CASIRGFGETQYF.

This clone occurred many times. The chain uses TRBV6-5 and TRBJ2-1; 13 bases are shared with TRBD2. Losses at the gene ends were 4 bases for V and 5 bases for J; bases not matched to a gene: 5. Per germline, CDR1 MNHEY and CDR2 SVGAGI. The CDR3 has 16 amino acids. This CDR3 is CASSSPGLAGNNEQFF. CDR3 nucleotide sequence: TGTGCCAGCAGTTCCCCGGGACTAGCGGGAAACAATGAGCAGTTCTTC.

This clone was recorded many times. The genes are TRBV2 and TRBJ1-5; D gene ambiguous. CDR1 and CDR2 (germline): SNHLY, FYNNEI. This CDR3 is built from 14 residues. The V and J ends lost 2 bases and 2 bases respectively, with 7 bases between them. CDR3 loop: CASSETRGNQPQHF. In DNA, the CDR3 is TGTGCCAGCAGTGAAACCCGGGGCAATCAGCCCCAGCATTTT.

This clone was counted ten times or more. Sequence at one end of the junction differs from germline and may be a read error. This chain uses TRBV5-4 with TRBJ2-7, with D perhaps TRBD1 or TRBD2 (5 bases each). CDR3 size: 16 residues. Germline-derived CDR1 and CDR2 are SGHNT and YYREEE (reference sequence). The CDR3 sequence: CASSFPGSPPPGLQGF. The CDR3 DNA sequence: TGTGCCAGCAGCTTTCCAGGGAGCCCCCCCCCTGGCCTGCAGGGCTTC.

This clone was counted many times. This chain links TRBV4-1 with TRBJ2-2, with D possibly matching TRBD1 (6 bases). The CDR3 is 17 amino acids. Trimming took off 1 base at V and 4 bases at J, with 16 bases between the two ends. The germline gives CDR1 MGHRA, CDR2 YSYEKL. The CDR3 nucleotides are TGCGCCAGCAGCCAAGTATTATACAGGGCCTCCACCGGGGAGCTGTTTTTT. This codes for CASSQVLYRASTGELFF.

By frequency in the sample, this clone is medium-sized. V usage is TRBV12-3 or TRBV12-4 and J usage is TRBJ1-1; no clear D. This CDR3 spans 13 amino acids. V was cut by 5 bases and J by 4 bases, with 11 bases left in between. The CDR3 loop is CASSPGRSTEAFF. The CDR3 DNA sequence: TGTGCCAGCAGTCCGGGGAGAAGCACTGAAGCTTTCTTT.

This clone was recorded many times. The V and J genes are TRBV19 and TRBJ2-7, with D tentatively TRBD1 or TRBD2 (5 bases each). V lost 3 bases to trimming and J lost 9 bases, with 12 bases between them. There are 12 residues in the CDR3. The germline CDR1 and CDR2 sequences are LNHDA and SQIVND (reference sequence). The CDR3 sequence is CASSMVRGAQYF. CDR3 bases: TGTGCCAGTAGTATGGTAAGGGGAGCGCAGTACTTC.

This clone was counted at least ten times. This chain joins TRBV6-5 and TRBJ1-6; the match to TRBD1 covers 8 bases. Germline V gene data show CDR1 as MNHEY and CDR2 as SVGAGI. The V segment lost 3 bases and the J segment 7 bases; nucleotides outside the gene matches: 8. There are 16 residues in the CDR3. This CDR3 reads CASSYRRGQENSPLHF. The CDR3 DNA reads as TGTGCCAGCAGTTATAGGAGGGGACAGGAGAATTCACCCCTCCACTTT.

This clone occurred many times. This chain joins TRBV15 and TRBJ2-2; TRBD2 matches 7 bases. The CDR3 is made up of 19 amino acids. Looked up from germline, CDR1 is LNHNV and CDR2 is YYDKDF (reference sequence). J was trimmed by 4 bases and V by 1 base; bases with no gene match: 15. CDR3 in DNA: TGTGCCACCAGCAGAGGTCCCACCGGGGGGATTTTGAGCACCGGGGAGCTGTTTTTT. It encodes CATSRGPTGGILSTGELFF.

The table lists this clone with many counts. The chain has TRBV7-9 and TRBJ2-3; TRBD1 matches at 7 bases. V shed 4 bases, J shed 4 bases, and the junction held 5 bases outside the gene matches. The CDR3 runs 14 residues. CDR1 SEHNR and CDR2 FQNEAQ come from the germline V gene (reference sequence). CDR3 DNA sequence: TGTGCCAGCAGCTCCCAAGGGGGCCCAGATACGCAGTATTTT. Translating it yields CASSSQGGPDTQYF.

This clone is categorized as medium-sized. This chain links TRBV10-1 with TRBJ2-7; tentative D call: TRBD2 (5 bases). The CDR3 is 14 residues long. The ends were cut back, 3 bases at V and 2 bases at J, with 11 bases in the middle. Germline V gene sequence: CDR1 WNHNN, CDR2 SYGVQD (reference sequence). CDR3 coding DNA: TGCGCCAGCAGTGAACGGGGTCCCCCCTACGAGCAGTACTTC. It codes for CASSERGPPYEQYF.

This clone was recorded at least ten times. The CDR3 protein is CASGGAGQPQHF. The DNA for the CDR3 is TGTGCCAGCGGGGGGGCAGGACAGCCCCAGCATTTT. V gene TRBV9 combines with J gene TRBJ1-5, with D possibly matching TRBD1 (6 bases). CDR3 length: 12 amino acids. Germline V gene data show CDR1 as SGDLS and CDR2 as YYNGEE. V was shortened by 7 bases and J by 7 bases, with 12 bases between the two germline ends.

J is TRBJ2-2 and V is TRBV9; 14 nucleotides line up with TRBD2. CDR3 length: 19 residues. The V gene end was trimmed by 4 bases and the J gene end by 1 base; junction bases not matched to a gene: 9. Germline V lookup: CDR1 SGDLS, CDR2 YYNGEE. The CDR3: CASSHVGLAGGQNTGELFF. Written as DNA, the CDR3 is TGTGCCAGCAGCCACGTAGGACTAGCGGGGGGCCAGAACACCGGGGAGCTGTTTTTT. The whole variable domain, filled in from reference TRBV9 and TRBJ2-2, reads DSGVTQTPKHLITATGQRVTLRCSPRSGDLSVYWYQQSLDQGLQFLIQYYNGEERAKGNILERFSAQQFPDLHSELNLSSLELGDSALYFCASSHVGLAGGQNTGELFFGEGSRLTVL.

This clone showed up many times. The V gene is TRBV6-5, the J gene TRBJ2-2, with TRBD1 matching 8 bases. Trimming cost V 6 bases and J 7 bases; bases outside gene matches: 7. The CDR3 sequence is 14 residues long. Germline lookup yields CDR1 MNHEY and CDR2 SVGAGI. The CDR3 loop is CASRGGQDDGELFF. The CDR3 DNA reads TGTGCCAGCAGGGGGGGACAGGATGACGGGGAGCTGTTTTTT.

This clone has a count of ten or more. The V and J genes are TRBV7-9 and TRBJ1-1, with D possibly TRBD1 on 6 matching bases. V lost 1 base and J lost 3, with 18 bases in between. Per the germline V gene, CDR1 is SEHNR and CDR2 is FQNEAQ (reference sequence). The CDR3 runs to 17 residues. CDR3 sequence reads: CASSLDGLLEGDTEAFF. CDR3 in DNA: TGTGCCAGCAGCTTAGATGGCCTTTTAGAGGGGGACACTGAAGCTTTCTTT.

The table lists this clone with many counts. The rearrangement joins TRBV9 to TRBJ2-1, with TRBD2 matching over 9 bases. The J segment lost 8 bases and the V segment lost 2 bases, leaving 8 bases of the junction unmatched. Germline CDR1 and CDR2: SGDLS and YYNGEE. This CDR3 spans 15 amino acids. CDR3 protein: CASSVSSSGIYEQFF. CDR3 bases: TGTGCCAGCAGCGTCTCTTCTAGCGGGATTTATGAGCAGTTCTTC.

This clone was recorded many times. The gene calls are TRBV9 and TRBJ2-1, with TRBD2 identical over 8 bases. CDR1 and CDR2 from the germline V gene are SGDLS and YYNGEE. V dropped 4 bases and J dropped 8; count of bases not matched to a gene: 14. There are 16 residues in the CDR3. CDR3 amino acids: CASSRLAGIVGDEQFF. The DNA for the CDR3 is TGTGCCAGCAGCCGGCTAGCGGGCATAGTTGGCGATGAGCAGTTCTTC.

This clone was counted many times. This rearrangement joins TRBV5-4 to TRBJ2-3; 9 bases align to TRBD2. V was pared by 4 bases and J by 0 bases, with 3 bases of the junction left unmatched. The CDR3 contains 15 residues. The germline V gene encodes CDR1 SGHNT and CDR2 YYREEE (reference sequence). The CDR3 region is CASSPLAGSTDTQYF. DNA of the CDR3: TGTGCCAGCAGCCCGCTAGCGGGGAGCACAGATACGCAGTATTTT.